The 20 T cell receptor beta chains listed next were all sequenced from one sample in a study of sequential checkpoint blockade in melanoma. This sample's treatment: randomized to nivolumab then ipilimumab (arm A) or the reverse (arm B). Generated by immunoSEQ multiplex PCR, the TCRdb table keeps only in-frame clones and is missing some. The sample contains roughly 36,000 clones, approximately 30% of which appear only once. Sample: tumor tissue (inferred from file names), taken from a patient given nivolumab and ipilimumab in sequence. Receptor source: a human donor with melanoma.

This clone has more than one count but fewer than ten. The chain links TRBV6-8 to TRBJ1-1; possible D gene TRBD1, 6 bases. The CDR3 loop spans 14 amino acids. CDR1 MNHGY and CDR2 SAAAGT come from the germline V gene. The ends were cut back, 5 bases at V and 0 bases at J, with 10 bases in the middle. The CDR3 loop is CASSQGQMNTEAFF. As DNA, the CDR3 is TGTGCCAGCAGTCAAGGACAGATGAACACTGAAGCTTTCTTT.

The genes are TRBV5-1 and TRBJ1-4; D unclear. Germline lookup yields CDR1 SGHRS and CDR2 YFSETQ. Trimming took off 4 bases at V and 0 bases at J, with 7 bases between the two ends. The CDR3 has 14 residues. As DNA, the CDR3 is TGCGCCAGCAGCACACGGGCAACTAATGAAAAACTGTTTTTT. Protein product: CASSTRATNEKLFF.

The chain combines TRBV5-1 with TRBJ1-4; perhaps TRBD1 as D (6 bases). V dropped 4 bases and J dropped 7 bases, with 17 bases sitting between them. Germline V gene lookup returns CDR1 SGHRS and CDR2 YFSETQ. The CDR3 is made up of 15 amino acids. The CDR3 DNA reads TGCGCCAGCAGCGGAGGGGGAGCTAGAAGTGAAAAACTGTTTTTT. It yields the protein CASSGGGARSEKLFF.

The V and J genes are TRBV14 and TRBJ1-1, with TRBD1 matching 8 bases. CDR3 size: 13 residues. Germline CDR1 SGHDN, CDR2 FVKESK. V shed 1 base, J shed 11 bases, and the junction held 6 bases outside the gene matches. DNA of the CDR3: TGTGCCAGCAGCCAAGGGACAGGGTCTTTTGCTTTCTTT. Its translation is CASSQGTGSFAFF. Full variable domain (missing parts from reference TRBV14 and TRBJ1-1): EAGVTQFPSHSVIEKGQTVTLRCDPISGHDNLYWYRRVMGKEIKFLLHFVKESKQDESGMPNNRFLAERTGGTYSTLKVQPAELEDSGVYFCASSQGTGSFAFFGQGTRLTVV.

The chain uses TRBV19 and TRBJ1-5, with 7 bases fitting TRBD1. CDR1 is LNHDA, CDR2 SQIVND, per germline (reference sequence). The CDR3 loop spans 17 amino acids. V was clipped by 3 bases and J by 6 bases; unmatched bases: 14. The CDR3 DNA reads TGTGCCAGTAGTATTGCCCACAGGGGCCGGGCTATTCAGCCCCAGCATTTT. It encodes CASSIAHRGRAIQPQHF.

This clone was found a few times. This chain joins TRBV11-3 and TRBJ2-1; 9 positions match TRBD2. The CDR3 is made up of 15 amino acids. After removal of 1 base from V and 5 bases from J, the junction contained 3 bases not matched to a gene. Germline CDR1 SGHNT, CDR2 YENEEA. In DNA, the CDR3 is TGTGCCAGCAGCTTAGGGACTAGCGTAGACAATGAGCAGTTCTTC. Amino acids: CASSLGTSVDNEQFF.

The chain uses TRBV28 and TRBJ2-3; 7 bases are shared with TRBD1. Looked up from germline, CDR1 is MDHEN and CDR2 is SYDVKM. The CDR3 is 15 amino acids. The junction had 13 bases not matched to a gene; V was cut back by 8 bases and J by 5 bases. The chain's CDR3 is CASSNLQGFKDTQYF. CDR3 DNA: TGTGCCAGCTCTAACCTACAGGGGTTTAAAGATACGCAGTATTTT.

This clone showed up many times. The V gene is TRBV6-8, the J gene TRBJ2-1, with 8 bases identical to TRBD1. From germline, CDR1 is MNHGY and CDR2 SAAAGT. V trimming: 6 bases; J trimming: 3 bases; junction bases outside the gene matches: 7. The CDR3 is 15 amino acids. Here the CDR3 DNA reads TGTGCCAGCAGCGGAAGACAGGGGTTCTACAATGAGCAGTTCTTC. As protein: CASSGRQGFYNEQFF.

There are a few counts of this clone. The chain combines TRBV11-3 with TRBJ2-2, with TRBD1 as a possible D gene (5 bases). From germline, CDR1 is SGHNT and CDR2 YENEEA. Between the trimmed V and J ends, which lost 4 bases and 1 base, there was a span of 10 bases. The CDR3 covers 15 residues. The CDR3 region is CASSYPTENTGELFF. The CDR3 DNA reads as TGTGCCAGCAGCTACCCGACAGAGAACACCGGGGAGCTGTTTTTT.

This clone has only a few counts. V is TRBV30 and J is TRBJ1-2, with D tentatively TRBD1 (6 bases). Germline assignment: CDR1 GTSNPN and CDR2 SVGIG (reference sequence). This CDR3 spans 14 amino acids. Trimming cost V 1 base and J 8 bases, with 17 bases left between them. CDR3 nucleotides: TGTGCCTGGAGTGAGGACAGTATACGTCGGGGCTACACCTTC. It specifies CAWSEDSIRRGYTF. Looking up the rest from reference TRBV30 and TRBJ1-2 gives the full variable domain: SQTIHQWPATLVQPVGSPLSLECTVEGTSNPNLYWYRQAAGRGLQLLFYSVGIGQISSEVPQNLSASRPQDRQFILSSKKLLLSDSGFYLCAWSEDSIRRGYTFGSGTRLTVV.

This chain connects TRBV6-8 to TRBJ2-1; 7 bases match TRBD2. Germline trimming cut 6 bases from V and 12 bases from J; bases unmatched to any gene: 17. The CDR3 runs 15 residues. Germline V gives CDR1 MNHGY, CDR2 SAAAGT. This CDR3 reads CASRKAGSAISRQFF. CDR3 DNA sequence: TGTGCCAGCAGGAAAGCGGGATCCGCCATATCCCGGCAGTTCTTC.

This chain uses TRBV14 with TRBJ2-5, with D tentatively TRBD1 (5 bases). The CDR3 has 15 residues. V lost 2 bases and J 5 bases, leaving 15 bases between the germline ends. Germline CDR1 SGHDN, CDR2 FVKESK. DNA of the CDR3: TGTGCCAGCAGCCAATCTCAGGGCCCGTATGAGACCCAGTACTTC. Its protein product is CASSQSQGPYETQYF.

The chain's CDR3 is CASRRTGALQETQYF. Written as DNA, the CDR3 is TGTGCCAGCAGAAGGACAGGAGCGCTCCAAGAGACCCAGTACTTC. The rearrangement links TRBV6-8 to TRBJ2-5; 7 bases match TRBD1. The J segment lost 1 base and the V segment lost 6 bases, leaving 8 bases of the junction unmatched. CDR1 is MNHGY and CDR2 is SAAAGT in the germline V gene. The CDR3 loop spans 15 amino acids.

This clone appeared many times. The chain combines TRBV11-3 with TRBJ2-2; tentatively, D is TRBD2 (6 bases). The germline CDR1 and CDR2 sequences are SGHNT and YENEEA. The CDR3 length is 14 residues. Trimming removed 3 bases from V and 1 base from J, with 6 bases in between. CDR3 sequence reads: CASSFSGNTGELFF. The CDR3 DNA follows: TGTGCCAGCAGCTTTAGCGGGAACACCGGGGAGCTGTTTTTT.

This clone occurred a few times. Coverage ceases 1 residue before the CDR3 finishes, and the germline J gene fills in the end. The chain combines TRBV10-3 with TRBJ1-5; D remains unclear. The germline V gene has CDR1 ENHRY and CDR2 SYGVKD. Trimming left V 2 bases short and J 6 bases short, with 8 bases between. The CDR3 has 13 amino acids. The CDR3 loop reads CAISEKEGQPQHF. CDR3 DNA (partial): TGTGCCATCAGTGAGAAGGAGGGTCAGCCCCAGCAT.

The table lists this clone with a few counts. CDR3 sequence: CASSYSTSGTSNEQYF. The CDR3 nucleotides read TGTGCCAGCAGTTACTCCACTAGCGGAACGTCCAACGAGCAGTACTTC. The rearrangement uses TRBV6-8 and TRBJ2-7, with 8 bases lining up with TRBD2. The CDR3 extends over 16 amino acids. CDR1 and CDR2 from the germline V gene are MNHGY and SAAAGT. V lost 0 bases, J lost 5 bases, and 9 bases stayed unmatched.

This clone appeared many times. This chain links TRBV11-3 with TRBJ2-1; 10 bases agree with TRBD2. In germline, CDR1 is SGHNT, CDR2 YENEEA. The CDR3 covers 16 residues. The ends lost 0 bases at V and 7 bases at J; junction bases unmatched: 6. The CDR3 sequence: CASSLETSGMFNEQFF. The CDR3 DNA reads TGTGCCAGCAGCTTAGAAACTAGCGGGATGTTTAATGAGCAGTTCTTC.

The chain couples TRBV11-3 to TRBJ2-1; 9 positions agree with TRBD2. Germline V lookup: CDR1 SGHNT, CDR2 YENEEA. There are 18 residues in the CDR3. The junction had 11 bases not matched to a gene; V was cut back by 1 base and J by 4 bases. The CDR3 here is CASSLVPGSGSFYNEQFF. The CDR3 DNA is TGTGCCAGCAGCTTAGTACCGGGTAGCGGGAGTTTTTACAATGAGCAGTTCTTC.

This clone was observed a few times. The CDR3 nucleotides are TGTGCCAGCAGCATCCCCCGGGACCTCCTAAATTCACCCCTCCACTTT. Protein sequence: CASSIPRDLLNSPLHF. This chain uses TRBV11-3 with TRBJ1-6; tentative D call: TRBD1 (5 bases). The CDR3 loop spans 16 amino acids. CDR1 and CDR2 (germline): SGHNT, YENEEA. The V and J ends lost 5 bases and 7 bases respectively, with 18 bases between them.

The V gene is TRBV11-3, the J gene TRBJ2-1; 10 bases agree with TRBD2. This CDR3 has 15 residues. V lost 1 base and J lost 7; bases outside the gene matches: 4. Germline CDR1 and CDR2: SGHNT and YENEEA. The CDR3 sequence: CASSLVAGGQNEQFF. The CDR3 DNA is TGTGCCAGCAGCTTAGTAGCGGGAGGACAAAATGAGCAGTTCTTC.